This T cell receptor beta chain is from a study of shared clonotypes between healthy human individuals. Ten immunoSEQ deep assay plates were used to sequence unsorted PBMC DNA. The assay was immunoSEQ multiplex PCR, and TCRdb's table has in-frame clones only and misses some. The sample holds over 400,000 clones, about 84% seen once. Trimming shortened V by 4 bases and J by 4 bases, and 11 bases separated the two germline ends. Germline assignment: CDR1 SGHRS and CDR2 YFSETQ. This CDR3 has 13 residues. This clone was detected once. The TCR was taken from a woman aged 40 to 50 in good health. Some clones in this sample may be carry-over from other donors' samples. Material for sequencing was PBMCs. The rearrangement uses TRBV5-1 and TRBJ1-2, with a weak D call TRBD1 (6 bases). The CDR3 loop is CASSRQEGYGYTF. Here the CDR3 DNA reads TGCGCCAGCAGCAGACAGGAGGGCTATGGCTACACCTTC.